This TCR beta chain originates from a study of cytomegalovirus exposure and HLA in healthy donors (TCRdb year 2017). For context, the study as a whole: An earlier analysis of a few hundred of the donors reported about 280 Gb of sequence data and around 100 million unique TCR beta sequences obtained from around 180 million T cells. All discovery cohort repertoires had been generated using a single sequencing platform. Along with the approximately 600-subject first cohort, a separate validation cohort of 120 different subjects was used. To predict cytomegalovirus infection status, the study combined high-throughput TCR immunosequencing, statistical association of individual TCRs with disease status, and machine learning. Across about 380 genotyped donors of the cohort, an average of roughly 200,000 unique TCR beta nucleotide sequences per donor were sequenced, and roughly 18% of those sequences were non-productive. Alongside the repertoire data, information on donor age, sex, ethnicity and CMV serostatus was compiled. The T cell repertoires of 700 or so subjects were profiled by immunosequencing and related to cytomegalovirus serostatus. Of the 398 genotyped donors, roughly 76% were placed in the genetic ancestry cluster associated with self-reported Caucasian donors. Typing coverage differed by locus: A, B, C, DRB1 and DQB1 were typed in roughly 629-640 donors, DQA1 in 522, DPA1 in around 610, and DPB1 in 400 to 480. An earlier analysis of some 500 of the donors applied high-throughput TCR beta sequencing to assess whether each TCR beta V gene segment acted as functional or pseudogenic. Several DR-DQ haplotypes were handled as single units for association and clustering, since linkage in the cohort was strong. HLA typing included class I and class II loci at four-digit resolution. A later analysis re-analyzed previously published TCR beta repertoires from hundreds of donors and added high-resolution HLA genotyping to study TCR occurrence patterns. In a later genetic analysis, genome-wide SNP genotypes for about 65% of the roughly 700 donors were used, and that subset was treated as a discovery cohort. The study aimed to test whether cataloging public T cell receptors could reveal signatures of past pathogen exposure. In the later analysis, no new phenotypic data were used to find candidate immune exposures; instead, reliance was placed on TCR beta sequences and their occurrence across donors. An early release covering just under 650 HLA-typed donors comprised about 320 gigabases of sequencing data and approximately 80 million unique TCR sequences.

Details on this clone: Its specific antigen is unknown. Within one base of it there is no much larger clone, and no base qualities were kept.

Trimming at the junction amounts to 5 bases on V and 3 bases on J, and the germline ends lie 8 bases apart. From a lookup of the germline V gene (reference sequence), CDR1 and CDR2 are SEHNR and FQNEAQ. From the cysteine up to the phenylalanine, the CDR3 has a length of 14 residues. CDR3 DNA only is kept here, 42 bases in frame from base 1. Results the study describes overall, beyond this receptor: The 87-base-pair reads could not distinguish some IMGT-functional V segments, including TRBV6-2 and TRBV6-3, so those segments were excluded. In an earlier analysis of some 640 of the donors, most TCR beta V segments were observed in productive rearrangements about 90% or about 30% of the time, broadly matching IMGT annotations. Compared with equally common non-associated chains, HLA-associated TCR beta chains in a later analysis were more clonally expanded and had lower generation probabilities. The presence/absence analyses assumed that sequencing depth was roughly uniform across donors, and that assumption may not be true. A cluster of highly shared sequence variants was judged likely to be a technical artifact of the sequencing pipeline. A later analysis reported that several top co-occurrence clusters appeared linked to parvovirus B19, influenza, CMV and Epstein-Barr virus. Most TCR sequences were observed very rarely across donors, whereas some public TCRs were present in many individuals. Because HLA typing was missing for some donors at each locus, association tests included only the typed subset. In a later analysis, more than 15,000 TCR beta sequences were associated with specific HLA alleles at a false discovery rate of 0.05. Cytomegalovirus status was reported to be diagnosed by the classifier with high specificity and sensitivity in both the original and validation cohorts. The study gave a list of around 170 TCR beta chains associated with cytomegalovirus. A later genetic analysis associated a missense DCLRE1C variant with V-gene and J-gene trimming of TCR beta chains, and an independent cohort replicated the association. This cohort had only TCR beta chains sequenced, and the lack of alpha or paired-chain data limited which features could be detected. In a later analysis, TCR association rates were found to vary across HLA loci, with the most associated TCRs seen for DRB1 alleles and the fewest for HLA-C alleles. Compared with the approximately 670-donor mean, donors in an Asian-associated ancestry cluster had fewer N-insertions in productive TCRs, according to a later genetic analysis. The authors suggested that the approach could potentially be generalized to other disease states and immunological phenotypes. When HLA alleles, especially DR and DQ, strongly co-occurred, TCR associations were difficult to assign to individual alleles. A further reported finding was that TCR beta sequences accurately predicted the HLA-A and HLA-B alleles for most subjects in the first cohort. Around 16 rarely observed V segments, including chromosome 9 orphons, were excluded from the earlier analysis of just under 600 of the donors because counts were too low. A later analysis found that most CMV-associated TCR beta chains appeared HLA-restricted, with HLA associations seemingly driven largely by CMV exposure. Three of the identified cytomegalovirus-associated TCR beta chains were confirmed in vitro to be specific for cytomegalovirus antigens. Correlated functional status among segregating V segments might be attributable to linkage disequilibrium, but an unknown experimental factor could not be ruled out. CMV serostatus was the only immune exposure information available for the cohort.

The library came from the immunoSEQ multiplex PCR assay. For the multiplex PCR, a mixture combining 60 forward primers for TCR Vbeta segments and 13 reverse primers for TCR Jbeta segments was used. A multiplex PCR assay on genomic DNA amplified the CDR3 region of rearranged TCR beta genes. On the Illumina HiSeq System, the amplified TCR beta libraries were sequenced as 87-base-pair reads. On the study's bioinformatics: Across the 500 to 700 repertoires, a later analysis counted some 80 million unique TCR beta chains, around 11 million of which were shared by at least two donors. Raw reads were error-corrected and collapsed into unique sequences by a nearest-neighbor algorithm in which closely related sequences were merged to remove PCR and sequencing errors. To assign V, D and J gene segments, CDR3 sequences were aligned to IMGT reference sequences. Each retained sequence needed at least a six-nucleotide match to both a V gene segment and a J gene segment. A rearrangement was called productive if the CDR3 had no stop codons and remained in frame with V and J, and every other rearrangement was called non-productive. CDR3 was defined according to IMGT convention as the region running from the second conserved V-encoded cysteine to the conserved J-encoded phenylalanine. Sequences without an unambiguous match to a single V gene segment were excluded from the earlier analysis of about 600 of the donors. An earlier analysis of a few hundred of the donors called V segments functional above 56.7% productive rearrangements and segregating when the between-donor standard deviation exceeded 5%. A statistical classification framework was developed to diagnose cytomegalovirus status using the catalog of TCR beta chain sequences. A later analysis assigned V and J genes by comparing TCR nucleotide sequences with IMGT/GENE-DB human TR gene sequences. Using the TCRdist pipeline, a later analysis assigned CDR3 sequences along with most-parsimonious VDJ recombination scenarios. In a later analysis, each TCR beta chain was defined by its CDR3 amino acid sequence together with its V-gene family, and reads without a unique V-gene family were excluded. A later analysis removed 450 to 600 highly shared, low-generation-probability nucleotide sequences to deal with suspected cross-contamination and a sequencing artifact. In a later analysis, a clonal expansion index for each public chain was calculated from normalized within-repertoire ranks of inferred template counts. In a later analysis, generation probabilities were computed using a VDJ recombination model fitted to out-of-frame rearrangements, and the results were checked against IGoR. In a later analysis, hypergeometric tests were used to score TCR-TCR, TCR-HLA and TCR-CMV co-occurrence, with a repertoire-size bias correction applied to TCR pairs. A later analysis estimated false discovery rates by permuting HLA or CMV assignments 20 times. A later analysis grouped co-occurring TCRs with DBSCAN, adding TCRdist sequence similarity when clustering within HLA-allele-positive subsets. Repertoires with fewer than 30,000 or more than 120,000 public chains, plus five repertoires with anomalous nucleotide sharing, were excluded from co-occurrence clustering. Entries here come from immuneACCESS through TCRdb and include only in-frame sequences with V and J called. Some clones fail to appear in such tables; in the studies checked, an unresolved V gene covers under half of the shortfall, and the cause of the remainder is unknown. That table gives V, J and clone size, and the DNA gave D and trimming. Present in this sample are about 140,000 clones, around 79% of which were seen just once. Of the sample, about 0.91% falls within the top ten clones.

In total, roughly 710 healthy bone marrow donors made up the cohort. All cohort members were sampled while nominally healthy, although unrecorded immune exposures were likely present. The donor tested CMV seronegative, placing the donor among the 300 to 450 seronegative members of the cohort. A peripheral blood sample was provided by each donor, and peripheral blood mononuclear cells were used for TCR beta sequencing. Genomic DNA extraction from the blood cell samples was performed with the Qiagen DNeasy Blood Extraction Kit. The rearrangement combines TRBV7-9 with TRBJ1-6; the D gene remains uncertain. The sequence was collected from a young man in good health and CMV-seronegative. What was sequenced was PBMCs. Here is the DNA: TGTGCCAGCAGCCTAGACGGCTATAATTCACCCCTCCACTTT. The resulting protein is CASSLDGYNSPLHF. Joined to the reference TRBV7-9 and TRBJ1-6 proteins, this CDR3 gives the full variable domain: DTGVSQNPRHKITKRGQNVTFRCDPISEHNRLYWYRQTLGQGPEFLTYFQNEAQLEKSRLLSDRFSAERPKGSFSTLEIQRTEQGDSAMYLCASSLDGYNSPLHFGNGTRLTVT.